The T cell receptor beta chain described here comes from a study of beta chain features in type 1 diabetes. Findings of the study overall: There was a possibility that cDNA sequencing over-represented cells with high TCR expression. Researchers could not determine here whether HLA type influences TCRB rearrangement. Among all four CD4+ subsets, Type 1 diabetes patients had TCRB CDR3s that were moderately but significantly shorter.

The V gene end was trimmed by 5 bases and the J gene end by 9 bases; junction bases not matched to a gene: 11. The CDR3 extends over 15 amino acids. The germline CDR1 and CDR2 sequences are SGHTA and FQGNSA. This clone was seen a handful of times. Its antigen is still unknown. The whole isolated RNA underwent reverse transcription, so sequencing captured expressed TCRB transcripts. Assay: immunoSEQ multiplex PCR; the TCRdb copy retains only in-frame clones and omits some. The sample has about 280,000 clones; about 15% are singletons. The receptor was derived from a young man with type 1 diabetes. The chain uses TRBV7-2 and TRBJ2-1; 9 bases are shared with TRBD2. The specimen sequenced was naive CD4+ T cells from blood. CDR3 nucleotide sequence: TGTGCCAGCAGCCCGGGTCGCGGGGGGGCCGGTGAGCAGTTCTTC. Translation gives CASSPGRGGAGEQFF.